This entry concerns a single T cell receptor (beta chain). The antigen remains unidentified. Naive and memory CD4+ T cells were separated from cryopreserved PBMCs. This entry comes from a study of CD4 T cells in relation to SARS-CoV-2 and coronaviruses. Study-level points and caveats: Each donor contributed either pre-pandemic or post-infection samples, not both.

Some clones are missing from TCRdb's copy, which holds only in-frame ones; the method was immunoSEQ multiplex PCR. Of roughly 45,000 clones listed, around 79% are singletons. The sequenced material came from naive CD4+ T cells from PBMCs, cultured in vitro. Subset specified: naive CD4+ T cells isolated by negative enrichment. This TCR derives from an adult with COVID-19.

CDR3: CAWSVQGVQPQHF. For the CDR3, the DNA is TGTGCCTGGAGTGTACAAGGGGTTCAGCCCCAGCATTTT. The V and J genes are TRBV30 and TRBJ1-5; TRBD1 might be the D (5 bases). The CDR3 extends over 13 amino acids. With 0 bases removed from V and 6 bases from J, the gap between germline ends came to 9 bases. CDR1 is GTSNPN and CDR2 is SVGIG in the germline V gene (reference sequence).